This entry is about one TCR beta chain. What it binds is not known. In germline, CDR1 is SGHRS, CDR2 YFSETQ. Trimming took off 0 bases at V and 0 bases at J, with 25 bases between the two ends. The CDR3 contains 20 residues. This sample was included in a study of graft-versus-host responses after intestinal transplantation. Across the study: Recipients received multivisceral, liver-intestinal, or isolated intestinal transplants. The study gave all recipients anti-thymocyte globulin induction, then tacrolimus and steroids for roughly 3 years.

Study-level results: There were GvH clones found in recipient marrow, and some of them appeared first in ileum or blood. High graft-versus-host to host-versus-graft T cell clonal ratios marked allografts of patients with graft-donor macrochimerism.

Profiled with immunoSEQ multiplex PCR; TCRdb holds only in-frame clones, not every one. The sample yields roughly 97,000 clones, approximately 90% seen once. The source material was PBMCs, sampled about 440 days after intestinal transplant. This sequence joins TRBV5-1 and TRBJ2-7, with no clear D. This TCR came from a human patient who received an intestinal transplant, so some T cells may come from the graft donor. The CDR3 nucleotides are TGCGCCAGCAGCTTGGCCGGATTGGTGGGCAGGTTCTGGAGCTCCTACGAGCAGTACTTC. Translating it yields CASSLAGLVGRFWSSYEQYF.